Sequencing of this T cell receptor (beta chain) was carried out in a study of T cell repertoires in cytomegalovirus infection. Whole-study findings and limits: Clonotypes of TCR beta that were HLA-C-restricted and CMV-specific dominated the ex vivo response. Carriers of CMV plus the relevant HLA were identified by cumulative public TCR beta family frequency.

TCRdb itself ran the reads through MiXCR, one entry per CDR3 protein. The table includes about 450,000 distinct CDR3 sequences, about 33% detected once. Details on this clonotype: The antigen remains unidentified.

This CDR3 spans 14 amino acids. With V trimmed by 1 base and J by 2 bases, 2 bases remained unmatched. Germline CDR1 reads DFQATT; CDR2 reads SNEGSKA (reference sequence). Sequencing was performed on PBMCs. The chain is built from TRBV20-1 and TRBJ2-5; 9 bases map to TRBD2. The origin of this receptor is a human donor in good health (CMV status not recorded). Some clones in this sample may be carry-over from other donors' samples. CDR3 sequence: CSARAGLAQETQYF. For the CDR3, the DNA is TGCAGTGCTAGAGCGGGACTAGCACAAGAGACCCAGTACTTC.